A selection of T cell receptor beta chains follows, all from one sample in a study of blood T cell repertoires in COVID-19. The data were produced by immunoSEQ multiplex PCR, yet TCRdb's version contains in-frame clones alone and is incomplete. Of about 110,000 clones listed, about 85% are singletons. Sequencing input: peripheral blood. The source of these receptors is a human donor in a cohort sampled during active COVID-19. Each CDR3 is given without its conserved first and last residue. Each record gives: V gene, J gene, CDR3 protein.

TRBV9	TRBJ2-3	ASSHPGTSEFRGDTQY
TRBV2	TRBJ1-1	ASNPKTGQNTEAF
TRBV10-2	TRBJ2-7	ASSHGGTPGYEQY
TRBV11-2	TRBJ1-4	ASSLMGATNEKLF
TRBV18	TRBJ1-2	ASSPQGGSGYT
TRBV9	TRBJ2-2	ASSINRDRGPGGAENTGELF
TRBV5-6	TRBJ1-2	ASSPTGTGGSYEGYT
TRBV9	TRBJ2-3	ASSSPSDTQY
TRBV19	TRBJ1-1	ASRAGTANTEAF
TRBV9	TRBJ1-1	ASSVVGGTGNTEAF